A single T cell receptor beta chain is shown here with its context. Its antigen remains unidentified. Some clones are missing from TCRdb's copy, which holds only in-frame ones; the method was immunoSEQ multiplex PCR. This sample yields 1.6 million or so clones, of which around 98.5% are seen a single time; 0.36% belongs to the top ten. This sample is part of a study of shared clonotypes between healthy human individuals. In the study overall: The composition of the donors was a couple of women and a few men aged 18 to 49.

Overall study results and limits: Estimated richness was generally greater in naive than memory subsets. The small donor group covered limited genetic and exposure diversity.

Specimen: naive CD4+ T cells sorted from blood. Indicated subset: CD45RA+ positively selected. The sequence came from a man aged 25 to 40 in good health.

CDR3 nucleotides: TGTGCCAGCAGTTGGACTAGCGGCCTTAGAGCTGGGACCAATGAGCAGTTCTTC. It encodes CASSWTSGLRAGTNEQFF. The chain is built from TRBV28 and TRBJ2-1; TRBD2 agrees at 10 bases. V was clipped by 4 bases and J by 6 bases; unmatched bases: 15. Germline CDR1 and CDR2: MDHEN and SYDVKM. This CDR3 has 18 amino acids.